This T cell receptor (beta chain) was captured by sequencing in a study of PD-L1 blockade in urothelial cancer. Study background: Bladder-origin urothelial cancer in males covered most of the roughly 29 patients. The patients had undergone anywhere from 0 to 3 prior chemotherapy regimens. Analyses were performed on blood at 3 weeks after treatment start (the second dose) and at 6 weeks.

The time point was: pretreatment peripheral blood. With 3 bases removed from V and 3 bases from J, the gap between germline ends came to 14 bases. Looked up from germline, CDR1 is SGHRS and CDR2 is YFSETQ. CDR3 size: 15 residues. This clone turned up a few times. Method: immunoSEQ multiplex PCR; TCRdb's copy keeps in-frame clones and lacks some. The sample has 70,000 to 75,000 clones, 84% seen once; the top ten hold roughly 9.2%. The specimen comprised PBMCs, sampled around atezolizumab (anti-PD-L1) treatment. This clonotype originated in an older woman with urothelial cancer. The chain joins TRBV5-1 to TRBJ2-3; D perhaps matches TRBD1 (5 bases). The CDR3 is CASSSQQAQTDTQYF. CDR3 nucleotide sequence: TGCGCCAGCAGCTCACAACAGGCCCAAACAGATACGCAGTATTTT.